A single sample is the source of the 9 T cell receptor beta chains below, sequenced in a study of long-term antiretroviral therapy in people with HIV. Investigators performed immunoSEQ version v3.0 at survey level. Libraries were prepared by immunoSEQ multiplex PCR; TCRdb keeps only in-frame clonotypes and omits some of them. Of about 15,000 clones listed, around 84% are singletons. The specimen comprised unsorted PBMCs, sampled 0.1 years after starting antiretroviral therapy. The receptors derive from a man younger than 30 with HIV.

The chain uses TRBV6-1 and TRBJ2-5, with D unresolved. CDR3 length: 15 amino acids. Germline V gene lookup returns CDR1 MNHNS and CDR2 SASEGT. Trimming removed 1 base at V and 5 bases at J, with 14 bases between. In DNA, the CDR3 is TGTGCCAGCAGTGAAGACAGCCTAGAAGTGGAGACCCAGTACTTC. Residues: CASSEDSLEVETQYF.

The CDR3 DNA is TGTGCCAGCAGCCACGGGGGTAGCGGGGGGCCGGAGTTCTTC. This translates into CASSHGGSGGPEFF. The chain recombines TRBV4-2 with TRBJ2-1; the match to TRBD2 covers 10 bases. CDR3 size: 14 residues. V was pared by 3 bases and J by 14 bases, with 10 bases of the junction left unmatched. The germline CDR1 and CDR2 sequences are LGHNA and YNFKEQ.

V and J are TRBV2 and TRBJ1-4; no reliable D call. Trimming removed 6 bases from V and 5 bases from J, with 7 bases in between. The CDR3 has 12 amino acids. CDR1 is SNHLY and CDR2 is FYNNEI in the germline V gene. CDR3 amino acids: CASRASNEKLFF. In nucleotides, the CDR3 is TGTGCCAGCAGGGCTTCAAATGAAAAACTGTTTTTT.

This clone has a single count. The chain has TRBV10-2 and TRBJ2-1; D gene unclear. V was cut by 7 bases and J by 2 bases, with 6 bases left in between. CDR1 WSHSY and CDR2 SAAADI come from the germline V gene. The CDR3 is 12 residues long. DNA of the CDR3: TGCGCCAGCAACGGAGCCTACAATGAGCAGTTCTTC. Amino acid sequence: CASNGAYNEQFF.

The rearrangement joins TRBV7-9 to TRBJ2-1, with D possibly matching TRBD2 (5 bases). The CDR3 is 12 residues long. Per the germline V gene, CDR1 is SEHNR and CDR2 is FQNEAQ (reference sequence). Trimming left V 7 bases short and J 7 bases short, with 11 bases between. The CDR3 loop is CASNPPGNEQFF. CDR3 DNA: TGTGCCAGCAACCCCCCGGGGAATGAGCAGTTCTTC. Together with reference TRBV7-9 and TRBJ2-1, the CDR3 gives the full variable domain: DTGVSQNPRHKITKRGQNVTFRCDPISEHNRLYWYRQTLGQGPEFLTYFQNEAQLEKSRLLSDRFSAERPKGSFSTLEIQRTEQGDSAMYLCASNPPGNEQFFGPGTRLTVL.

This clone was found once. The V and J genes are TRBV7-3 and TRBJ2-1; D ambiguous. Trimming stripped 3 bases from V and 0 bases from J, with 9 bases between. From germline, CDR1 is SGHTA and CDR2 FQGTGA. The CDR3 is 15 amino acids. This CDR3 reads CASSFDAASYNEQFF. In DNA form, the CDR3 reads TGTGCCAGCAGCTTTGATGCGGCCTCCTACAATGAGCAGTTCTTC.

V usage is TRBV4-2 and J usage is TRBJ2-3; perhaps D is TRBD1 or TRBD2 (5 bases each). This CDR3 has 15 residues. Looked up from germline, CDR1 is LGHNA and CDR2 is YNFKEQ. Trimming shortened V by 0 bases and J by 2 bases, and 9 bases separated the two germline ends. The CDR3 DNA reads TGTGCCAGCAGCCAAGATGGGGGAGTCACAGATACGCAGTATTTT. Amino acids: CASSQDGGVTDTQYF.

This clone occurred a few times. The J gene is TRBJ1-2, the V gene TRBV5-6; no definite D call. The CDR3 is 13 residues long. V was pared by 0 bases and J by 14 bases, with 17 bases between. The V gene's germline CDR1 is SGHDT and CDR2 YYEEEE. Written as DNA, the CDR3 is TGTGCCAGCAGCTTGGATGCGCGGGCCAAGGAAACCTTC. It specifies CASSLDARAKETF.

V gene TRBV11-2 combines with J gene TRBJ2-7; D tentatively reads TRBD1 or TRBD2 (6 bases each). The CDR3 runs 16 residues. Looked up from germline, CDR1 is SGHAT and CDR2 is FQNNGV. V shed 5 bases and J shed 3 bases, with 20 bases lying between them. CDR3 sequence reads: CASSNYGGSRFYEQYF. CDR3 DNA sequence: TGTGCCAGCAGCAACTACGGGGGCTCCAGGTTCTACGAGCAGTACTTC.